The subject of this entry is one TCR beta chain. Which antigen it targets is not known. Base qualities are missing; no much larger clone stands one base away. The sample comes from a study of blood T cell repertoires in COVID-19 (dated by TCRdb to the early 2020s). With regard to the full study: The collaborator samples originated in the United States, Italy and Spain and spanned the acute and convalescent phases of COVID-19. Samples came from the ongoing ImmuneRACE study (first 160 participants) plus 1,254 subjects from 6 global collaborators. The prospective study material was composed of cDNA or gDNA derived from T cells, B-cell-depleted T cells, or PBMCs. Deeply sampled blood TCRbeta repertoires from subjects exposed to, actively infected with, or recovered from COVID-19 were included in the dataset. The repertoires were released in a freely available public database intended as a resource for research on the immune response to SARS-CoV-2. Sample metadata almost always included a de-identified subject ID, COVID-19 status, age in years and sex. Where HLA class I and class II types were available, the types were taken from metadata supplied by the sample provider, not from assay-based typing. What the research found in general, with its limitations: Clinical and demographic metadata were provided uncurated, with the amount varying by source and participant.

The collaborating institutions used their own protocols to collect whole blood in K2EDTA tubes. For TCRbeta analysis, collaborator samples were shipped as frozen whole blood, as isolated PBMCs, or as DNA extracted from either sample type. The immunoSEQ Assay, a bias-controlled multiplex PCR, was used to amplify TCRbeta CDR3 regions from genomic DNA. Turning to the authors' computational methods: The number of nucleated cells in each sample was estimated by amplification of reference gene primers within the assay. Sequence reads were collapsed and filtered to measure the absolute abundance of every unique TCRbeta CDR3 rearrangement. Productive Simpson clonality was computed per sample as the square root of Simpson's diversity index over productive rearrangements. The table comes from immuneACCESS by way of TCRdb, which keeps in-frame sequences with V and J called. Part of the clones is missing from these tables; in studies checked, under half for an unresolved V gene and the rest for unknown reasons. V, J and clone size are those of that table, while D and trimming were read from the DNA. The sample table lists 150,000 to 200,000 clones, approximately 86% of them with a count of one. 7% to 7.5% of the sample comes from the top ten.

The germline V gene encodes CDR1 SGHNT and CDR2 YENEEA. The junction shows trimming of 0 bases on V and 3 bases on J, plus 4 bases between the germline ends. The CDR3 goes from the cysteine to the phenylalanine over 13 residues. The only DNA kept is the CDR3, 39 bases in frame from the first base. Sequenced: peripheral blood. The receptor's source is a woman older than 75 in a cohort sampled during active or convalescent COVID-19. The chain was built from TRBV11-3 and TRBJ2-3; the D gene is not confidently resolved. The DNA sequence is TGTGCCAGCAGCTTAGATATGACAGATACGCAGTATTTT. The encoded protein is CASSLDMTDTQYF.